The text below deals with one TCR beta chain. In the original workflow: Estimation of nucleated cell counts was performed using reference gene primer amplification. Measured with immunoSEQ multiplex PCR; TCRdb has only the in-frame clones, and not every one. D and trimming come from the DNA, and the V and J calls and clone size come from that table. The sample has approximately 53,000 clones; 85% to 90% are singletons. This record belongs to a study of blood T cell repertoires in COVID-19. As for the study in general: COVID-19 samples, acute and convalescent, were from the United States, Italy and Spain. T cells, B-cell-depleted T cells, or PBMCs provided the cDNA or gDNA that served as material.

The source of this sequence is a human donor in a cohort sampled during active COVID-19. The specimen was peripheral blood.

The CDR3 protein is CASSQAGVGGNTIYF. In DNA form, the CDR3 reads TGTGCCAGCAGCCAAGCGGGGGTGGGTGGAAACACCATATATTTT. V and J are TRBV3-1 (or the pseudogene TRBV3-2) and TRBJ1-3, with D possibly matching TRBD1 (5 bases). This CDR3 contains 15 residues. Between the trimmed V and J ends, which lost 1 base and 3 bases, there was a span of 10 bases. Germline CDR1 is LGHDT and CDR2 is YNNKEL (reference sequence).